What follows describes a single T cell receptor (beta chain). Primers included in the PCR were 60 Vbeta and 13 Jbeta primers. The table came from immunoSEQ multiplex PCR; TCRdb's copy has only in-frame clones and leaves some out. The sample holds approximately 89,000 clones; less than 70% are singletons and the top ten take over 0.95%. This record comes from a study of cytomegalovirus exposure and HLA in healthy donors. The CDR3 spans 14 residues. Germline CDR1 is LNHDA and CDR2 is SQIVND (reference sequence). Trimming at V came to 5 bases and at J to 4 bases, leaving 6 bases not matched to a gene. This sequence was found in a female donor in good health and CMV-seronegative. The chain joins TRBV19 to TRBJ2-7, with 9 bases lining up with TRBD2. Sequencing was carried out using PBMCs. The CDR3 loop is CASSAGLATYEQYF. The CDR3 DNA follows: TGTGCCAGTAGTGCCGGACTAGCGACGTACGAGCAGTACTTC. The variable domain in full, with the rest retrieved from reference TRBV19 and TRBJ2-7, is DGGITQSPKYLFRKEGQNVTLSCEQNLNHDAMYWYRQDPGQGLRLIYYSQIVNDFQKGDIAEGYSVSREKKESFPLTVTSAQKNPTAFYLCASSAGLATYEQYFGPGTRLTVT.